A single sample gave rise to the 5 T cell receptor beta chains below, sequenced in a study of cytomegalovirus exposure and HLA in healthy donors. PCR was performed using 60 Vbeta and 13 Jbeta primers. The repertoire was sequenced with immunoSEQ multiplex PCR; TCRdb's copy has only in-frame clones and lacks some. This sample carries about 160,000 clones, more than 70% of them seen once, and the ten largest clones take over 1.1%. Specimen: PBMCs. Every receptor here comes from a man aged 55 to 69 in good health and CMV-seronegative.

CDR3 sequence (DNA): TGTGCCAGCAGTGACAAGAACACCGGGGAGCTGTTTTTT. It encodes CASSDKNTGELFF. The rearrangement uses TRBV5-5 and TRBJ2-2; no clear D. CDR1 is SGHKS, CDR2 YYEKEE, per germline (reference sequence). V was trimmed by 5 bases and J by 1 base, leaving 6 bases between them. The CDR3 sequence is 13 residues long.

A few counts support this clone. This chain uses TRBV7-8 with TRBJ1-5; maybe TRBD1 (6 bases). This CDR3 is built from 16 residues. The germline V gene has CDR1 SGHVS and CDR2 FQNEAQ. V lost 5 bases to trimming and J lost 6 bases, with 20 bases between them. CDR3: CASSPLGGGAGQPQHF. CDR3 nucleotides: TGTGCCAGCAGCCCCTTGGGGGGGGGCGCGGGTCAGCCCCAGCATTTT.

The genes are TRBV28 and TRBJ1-1; possibly TRBD1 for D (5 bases). CDR3 length: 11 residues. Per germline, CDR1 MDHEN and CDR2 SYDVKM. V dropped 11 bases and J dropped 2 bases, with 9 bases sitting between them. This CDR3 is CAATGNTEAFF. The CDR3 bases are TGTGCCGCAACAGGTAACACTGAAGCTTTCTTT.

J is TRBJ2-7 and V is TRBV7-9; D remains unclear. The CDR3 length is 14 residues. Germline V CDR1 and CDR2: SEHNR, FQNEAQ (reference sequence). V was clipped by 5 bases and J by 4 bases, with 15 bases between them. The chain's CDR3 is CASSPEVISYEQYF. The CDR3 DNA reads as TGTGCCAGCAGCCCCGAGGTAATATCGTACGAGCAGTACTTC.

This rearrangement joins TRBV28 to TRBJ2-5; D is possibly TRBD2 (6 bases). The CDR3 totals 14 residues. V was trimmed by 3 bases and J by 3 bases, leaving 11 bases between them. CDR1 is MDHEN, CDR2 SYDVKM, per germline. The CDR3 is CASSFRLGKETQYF. The CDR3 bases are TGTGCCAGCAGTTTTCGACTAGGAAAAGAGACCCAGTACTTC.